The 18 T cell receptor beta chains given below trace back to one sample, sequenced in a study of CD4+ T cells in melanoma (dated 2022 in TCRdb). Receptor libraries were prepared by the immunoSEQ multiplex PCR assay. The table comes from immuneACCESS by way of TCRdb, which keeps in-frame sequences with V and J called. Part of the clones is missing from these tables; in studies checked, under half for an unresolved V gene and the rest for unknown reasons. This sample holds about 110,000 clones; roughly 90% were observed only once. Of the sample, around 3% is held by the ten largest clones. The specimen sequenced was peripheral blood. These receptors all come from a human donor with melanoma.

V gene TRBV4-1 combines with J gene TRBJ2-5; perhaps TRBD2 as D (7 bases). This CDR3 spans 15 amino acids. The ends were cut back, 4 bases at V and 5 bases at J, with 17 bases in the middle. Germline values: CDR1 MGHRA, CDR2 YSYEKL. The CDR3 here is CASSRGEGGRETQYF. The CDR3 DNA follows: TGCGCCAGCAGCCGAGGGGAGGGGGGCAGGGAGACCCAGTACTTC.

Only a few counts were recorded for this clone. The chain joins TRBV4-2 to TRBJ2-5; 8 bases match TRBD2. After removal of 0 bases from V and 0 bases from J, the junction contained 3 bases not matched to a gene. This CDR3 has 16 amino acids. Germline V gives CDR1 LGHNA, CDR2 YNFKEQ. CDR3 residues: CASSQDGGGYQETQYF. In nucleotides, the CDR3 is TGTGCCAGCAGCCAAGACGGGGGGGGGTACCAAGAGACCCAGTACTTC.

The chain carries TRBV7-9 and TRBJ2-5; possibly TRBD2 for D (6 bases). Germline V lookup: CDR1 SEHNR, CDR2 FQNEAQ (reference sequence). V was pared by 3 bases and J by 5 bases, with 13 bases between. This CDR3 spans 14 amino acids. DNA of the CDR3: TGTGCCAGCAGCTTCGGGGGTGGTTTGGAGACCCAGTACTTC. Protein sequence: CASSFGGGLETQYF.

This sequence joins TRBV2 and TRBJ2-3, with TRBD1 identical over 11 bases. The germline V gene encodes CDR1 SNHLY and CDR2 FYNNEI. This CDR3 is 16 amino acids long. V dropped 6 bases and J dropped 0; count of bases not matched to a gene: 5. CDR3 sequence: CASRGTGGVSTDTQYF. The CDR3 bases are TGTGCCAGCAGAGGGACAGGGGGGGTTAGCACAGATACGCAGTATTTT.

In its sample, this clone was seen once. CDR3 sequence (DNA): TGCGCCAGCAGCCAAGTACTAAGCCCCGATACGCAGTATTTT. Translating gives CASSQVLSPDTQYF. The J gene is TRBJ2-3, the V gene TRBV4-3; D gene unclear. Trimming took off 1 base at V and 6 bases at J, with 11 bases between the two ends. This CDR3 contains 14 residues. Germline lookup yields CDR1 LGHNA and CDR2 YSLEER.

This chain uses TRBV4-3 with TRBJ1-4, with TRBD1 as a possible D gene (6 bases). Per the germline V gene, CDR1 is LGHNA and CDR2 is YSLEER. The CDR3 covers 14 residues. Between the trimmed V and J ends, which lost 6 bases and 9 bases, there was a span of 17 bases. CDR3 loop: CASSQGYRSKKLFF. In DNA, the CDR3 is TGCGCCAGCAGTCAGGGGTACCGATCGAAAAAACTGTTTTTT.

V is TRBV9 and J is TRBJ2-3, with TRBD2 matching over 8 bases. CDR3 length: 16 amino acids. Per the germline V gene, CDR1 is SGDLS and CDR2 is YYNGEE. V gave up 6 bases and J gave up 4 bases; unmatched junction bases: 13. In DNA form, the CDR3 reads TGTGCCAGCACTAAGAGACCAGCGGGAGAGGCAGATACGCAGTATTTT. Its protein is CASTKRPAGEADTQYF. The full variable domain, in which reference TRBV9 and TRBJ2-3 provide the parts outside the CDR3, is DSGVTQTPKHLITATGQRVTLRCSPRSGDLSVYWYQQSLDQGLQFLIQYYNGEERAKGNILERFSAQQFPDLHSELNLSSLELGDSALYFCASTKRPAGEADTQYFGPGTRLTVL.

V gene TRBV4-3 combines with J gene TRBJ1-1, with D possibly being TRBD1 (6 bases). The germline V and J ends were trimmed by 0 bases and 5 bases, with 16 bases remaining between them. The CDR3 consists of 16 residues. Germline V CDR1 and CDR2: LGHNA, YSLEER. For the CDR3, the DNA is TGCGCCAGCAGCCAAGATCGGGGGCAGGGGACGACTGAAGCTTTCTTT. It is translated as CASSQDRGQGTTEAFF.

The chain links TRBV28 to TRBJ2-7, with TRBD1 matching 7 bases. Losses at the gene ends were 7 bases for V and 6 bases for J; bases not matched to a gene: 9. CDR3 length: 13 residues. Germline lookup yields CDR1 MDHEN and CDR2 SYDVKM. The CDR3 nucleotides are TGTGCCAGCACCCTACCGGGACAGACCGAGCAGTACTTC. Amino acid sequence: CASTLPGQTEQYF. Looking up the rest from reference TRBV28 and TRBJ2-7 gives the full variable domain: DVKVTQSSRYLVKRTGEKVFLECVQDMDHENMFWYRQDPGLGLRLIYFSYDVKMKEKGDIPEGYSVSREKKERFSLILESASTNQTSMYLCASTLPGQTEQYFGPGTRLTVT.

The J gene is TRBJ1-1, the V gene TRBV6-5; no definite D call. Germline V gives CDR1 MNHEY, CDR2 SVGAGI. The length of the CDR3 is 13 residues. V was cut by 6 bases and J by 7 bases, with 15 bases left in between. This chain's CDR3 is CASRPPGKLEAFF. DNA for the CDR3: TGTGCCAGCAGGCCTCCCGGGAAGCTTGAAGCTTTCTTT.

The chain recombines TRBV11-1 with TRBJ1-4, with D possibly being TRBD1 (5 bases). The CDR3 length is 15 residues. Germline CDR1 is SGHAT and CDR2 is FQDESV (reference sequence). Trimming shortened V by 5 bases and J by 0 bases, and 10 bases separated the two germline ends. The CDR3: CASSIGTATNEKLFF. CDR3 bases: TGTGCCAGCAGCATCGGGACGGCAACTAATGAAAAACTGTTTTTT.

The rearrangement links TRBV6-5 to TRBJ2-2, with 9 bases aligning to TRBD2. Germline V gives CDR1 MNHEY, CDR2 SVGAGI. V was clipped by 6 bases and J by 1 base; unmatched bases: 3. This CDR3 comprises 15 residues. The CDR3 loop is CASRGLAKNTGELFF. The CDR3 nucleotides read TGTGCCAGCAGGGGACTAGCTAAGAACACCGGGGAGCTGTTTTTT.

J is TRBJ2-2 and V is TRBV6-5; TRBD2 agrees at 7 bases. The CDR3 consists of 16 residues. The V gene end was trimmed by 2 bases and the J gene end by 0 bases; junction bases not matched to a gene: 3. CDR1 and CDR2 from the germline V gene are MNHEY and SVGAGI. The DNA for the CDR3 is TGTGCCAGCAGTTACGAAGCGGGGCCGAACACCGGGGAGCTGTTTTTT. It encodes CASSYEAGPNTGELFF.

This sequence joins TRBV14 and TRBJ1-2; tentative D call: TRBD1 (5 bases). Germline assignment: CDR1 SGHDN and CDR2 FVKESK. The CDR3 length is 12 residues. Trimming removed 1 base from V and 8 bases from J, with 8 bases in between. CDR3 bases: TGTGCCAGCAGCCAAGTGGGGGACGGCTACACCTTC. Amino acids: CASSQVGDGYTF.

CDR3 in amino acids: CASSSRDRDYYGYTF. The CDR3 region has the DNA TGTGCCAGCAGTTCGAGGGACAGGGACTACTATGGCTACACCTTC. The J gene is TRBJ1-2, the V gene TRBV6-6; 9 bases are shared with TRBD1. Per germline, CDR1 MNHNY and CDR2 SVGAGI (reference sequence). This CDR3 comprises 15 residues. With V trimmed by 4 bases and J by 3 bases, 6 bases remained unmatched.

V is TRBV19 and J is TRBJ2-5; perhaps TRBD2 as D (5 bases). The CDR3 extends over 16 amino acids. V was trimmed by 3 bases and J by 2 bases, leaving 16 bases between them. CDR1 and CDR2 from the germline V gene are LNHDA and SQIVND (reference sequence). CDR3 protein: CASSISFGRRQETQYF. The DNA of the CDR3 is TGTGCCAGTAGTATCAGTTTCGGCAGGAGGCAAGAGACCCAGTACTTC. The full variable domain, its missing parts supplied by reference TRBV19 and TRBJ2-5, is DGGITQSPKYLFRKEGQNVTLSCEQNLNHDAMYWYRQDPGQGLRLIYYSQIVNDFQKGDIAEGYSVSREKKESFPLTVTSAQKNPTAFYLCASSISFGRRQETQYFGPGTRLLVL.

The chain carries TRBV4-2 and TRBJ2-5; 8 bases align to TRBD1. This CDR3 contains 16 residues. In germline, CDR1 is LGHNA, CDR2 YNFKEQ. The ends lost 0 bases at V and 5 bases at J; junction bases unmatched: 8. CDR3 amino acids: CASSQDGQGARETQYF. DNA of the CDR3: TGTGCCAGCAGCCAAGATGGGCAGGGGGCGCGTGAGACCCAGTACTTC.

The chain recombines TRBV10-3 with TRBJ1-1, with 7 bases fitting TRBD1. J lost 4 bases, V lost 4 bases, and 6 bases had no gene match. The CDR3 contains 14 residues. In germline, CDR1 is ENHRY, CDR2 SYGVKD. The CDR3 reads CAISGRQGVTEAFF. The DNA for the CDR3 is TGTGCCATCAGTGGTCGACAGGGTGTCACTGAAGCTTTCTTT.